This TCR beta chain originates from a study of vaccination effects on CD4 cells after COVID-19. Within the ViraFEST assay, antigen-specific CD4+ T cells underwent expansion with viral peptide pools prior to sequencing. CD4+ T cells were isolated after around 10 days of culture. No vaccinee had earlier SARS-CoV-2 infection, and nucleocapsid antibodies were negative. A few million PBMC were seeded per well and grown in the presence of about 10 IU/ml IL-2 and 8.5 to 10 ug/ml peptides. As regards this clone: Its antigen is currently unknown.

The table came from immunoSEQ multiplex PCR; TCRdb's copy has only in-frame clones and leaves some out. The sample lists about 68,000 clones; under 90% were seen once. Between the trimmed V and J ends, which lost 7 bases and 4 bases, there was a span of 19 bases. The germline CDR1 and CDR2 sequences are SNHLY and FYNNEI. The CDR3 has 15 residues. This clonotype was sampled from a human donor who received a COVID-19 vaccine. The chain joins TRBV2 to TRBJ1-1, with D possibly matching TRBD1 (6 bases). The sequences come from CD4+ T cells from PBMCs cultured with SARS-CoV-2 spike peptides, collected before COVID-19 vaccination. CDR3 amino acids: CASTRDTGGSTEAFF. CDR3 sequence (DNA): TGTGCCAGCACTAGGGACACTGGAGGAAGCACTGAAGCTTTCTTT.